These T cell receptor beta chains were read from a single sample in a study of shared clonotypes between healthy human individuals. TCRdb's copy holds only in-frame clones and misses some; the assay was immunoSEQ multiplex PCR. The data contain over a million clones, about 75% of them singletons. Sequencing was performed on memory CD4+ T cells sorted from blood. The receptors were gathered from a man younger than 35 in good health. Each CDR3 is given with its conserved first and last residue. The D gene is left open where the match is weak. Clone size is shown for a subset of rows, as once, few, many or a class of expanded clone.

cdr3_length,clone_size,j_call,v_call,d_call,cdr3_nt,cdr3_aa
14,-,TRBJ2-2,TRBV19,-,TGTGCCAGTAGTCAGGGCCCGAACACCGGGGAGCTGTTTTTT,CASSQGPNTGELFF
17,once,TRBJ2-2,TRBV15,TRBD2,TGTGCCACCAGCATTGGGCTACTAGCGGGAGAGGTCGGGGAGCTGTTTTTT,CATSIGLLAGEVGELFF
14,-,TRBJ1-1,TRBV5-1,TRBD1,TGCGCCAGCAGCCCGGCGACAGGGGAGACTGAAGCTTTCTTT,CASSPATGETEAFF
18,-,TRBJ2-2,TRBV9,TRBD2,TGTGCCAGCAGCCCCCGAGGGGTAGCGGGGACCTACACCGGGGAGCTGTTTTTT,CASSPRGVAGTYTGELFF
13,-,TRBJ2-1,TRBV4-3,-,TGCGCCAGCAGCCAATTAGGGAGCGGAGAGCAGTTCTTC,CASSQLGSGEQFF
15,-,TRBJ2-1,TRBV27,-,TGTGCCAGCAGTTTAGGGTGGGATTCCTACAATGAGCAGTTCTTC,CASSLGWDSYNEQFF
15,-,TRBJ1-6,TRBV19,TRBD1,TGTGCCAGTAGTTACTCAACAGGGGGAAATTCACCCCTCCACTTT,CASSYSTGGNSPLHF
14,-,TRBJ1-2,TRBV11-2,TRBD1,TGTGCCAGCAGCTTAACAGGGGATAACTATGGCTACACCTTC,CASSLTGDNYGYTF
13,-,TRBJ2-5,TRBV5-1,-,TGCGCCAGCAGCTTGGGACTACGGGAGACCCAGTACTTC,CASSLGLRETQYF
13,few,TRBJ2-7,TRBV6-6,-,TGTGCCAGCACCAAACAAAGCTACTACGAGCAGTACTTC,CASTKQSYYEQYF
14,-,TRBJ2-2,TRBV25-1,-,TGTGCCAGTAGGGACTTTACGAACACCGGGGAGCTGTTTTTT,CASRDFTNTGELFF
13,-,TRBJ1-6,TRBV5-4,-,TGTGCCAGCAGCTTGGACAGCATCTCACCCCTCCACTTT,CASSLDSISPLHF
15,-,TRBJ2-7,TRBV5-5,TRBD1,TGTGCCAGCAGCCCCGGGACAGGGAGCTCCTACGAGCAGTACTTC,CASSPGTGSSYEQYF
14,-,TRBJ2-2,TRBV4-2,TRBD2,TGTGCCAGCAGCATAGCGGGCTCCACCGGGGAGCTGTTTTTT,CASSIAGSTGELFF
14,-,TRBJ1-1,TRBV2,TRBD1,TGTGCCAGCACCCGGGACAGGGGCGTTTCTGAAGCTTTCTTT,CASTRDRGVSEAFF
16,once,TRBJ2-5,TRBV2,TRBD1,TGTGCCAGCAGTGTTGGGACAGGGGCCTACCAAGAGACCCAGTACTTC,CASSVGTGAYQETQYF
14,-,TRBJ1-2,TRBV5-1,TRBD1,TGCGCCAGCAGCAGTGGACAGGCCAACTATGGCTACACCTTC,CASSSGQANYGYTF
12,-,TRBJ1-1,TRBV11-2,TRBD1,TGTGCCAGCAGCCTAGGGACAGGGGAAGCTTTCTTT,CASSLGTGEAFF
11,-,TRBJ2-7,TRBV27,TRBD2,TGTGCCAGCAGGCTCGGGGAGGGGCAGTACTTC,CASRLGEGQYF
13,few,TRBJ2-7,TRBV5-6,-,TGTGCCAGCAGGGCCAGCACTAGGAACGAGCAGTACTTC,CASRASTRNEQYF
16,once,TRBJ2-7,TRBV10-3,-,TGTGCCATCAGTGAGGCCGACTTCGCGGCCACCTACGAGCAGTACTTC,CAISEADFAATYEQYF
15,-,TRBJ2-7,TRBV28,-,TGTGCCAGCAGCCCCGAAGGAAAAAAGGATTACGAGCAGTACTTC,CASSPEGKKDYEQYF
13,-,TRBJ1-5,TRBV10-2,TRBD1,TGCGCCAGCCGTGGACAGGGGAATCAGCCCCAGCATTTT,CASRGQGNQPQHF
14,once,TRBJ2-4,TRBV6-4,TRBD2,TGTGCCAGCAGTGACTCGTCTAGCGGAGGCATTCAGTACTTC,CASSDSSSGGIQYF
12,-,TRBJ2-2,TRBV19,-,TGTGCCAGTTCCCTTCTCCCCGGGGAGCTGTTTTTT,CASSLLPGELFF
13,-,TRBJ2-5,TRBV5-5,-,TGTGCCAGCAGCTTAGCTAATCGAGAGACCCAGTACTTC,CASSLANRETQYF
14,few,TRBJ1-5,TRBV28,-,TGTGCCAGCAGTTACGGAAATAGCAATCAGCCCCAGCATTTT,CASSYGNSNQPQHF
13,few,TRBJ2-7,TRBV6-5,-,TGTGCCAGCAGTGACCCTGGATCCAGCGAGCAGTACTTC,CASSDPGSSEQYF
14,-,TRBJ1-6,TRBV28,-,TGTGCCAGCACCCTCCCAAGTTATAATTCACCCCTCCACTTT,CASTLPSYNSPLHF
17,-,TRBJ1-6,TRBV21-1,-,TGTGCCAGCAGCTGCCTCAACCGGACACGATATAATTCACCCCTCCACTTT,CASSCLNRTRYNSPLHF
14,-,TRBJ1-2,TRBV30,-,TGTGCCTGGAGTGTAGGGGGGAAATCTTATGGCTACACCTTC,CAWSVGGKSYGYTF
16,-,TRBJ2-3,TRBV11-3,TRBD2,TGTGCCAGCAGCTCCGGACGACTAGCGGCCGTGGATACGCAGTATTTT,CASSSGRLAAVDTQYF
14,-,TRBJ1-2,TRBV6-1,TRBD1,TGTGCCAGCAGTTCAGGACAGGGCGGGTATGGCTACACCTTC,CASSSGQGGYGYTF
15,-,TRBJ2-2,TRBV10-3,TRBD2,TGTGCCATCAGTGCAACTAGCGGGGGCACCGGGGAGCTGTTTTTT,CAISATSGGTGELFF
14,once,TRBJ1-6,TRBV6-5,-,TGTGCCAGCAGTTCCCTTGGAGGCAATTCACCCCTCCACTTT,CASSSLGGNSPLHF
14,many,TRBJ2-5,TRBV19,TRBD2,TGTGCCAGTTCACAAAGCGGGGGGTCGGAGACCCAGTACTTC,CASSQSGGSETQYF
15,-,TRBJ1-6,TRBV5-1,-,TGCGCCAGCAGCTTGATAGGCTCCTATAATTCACCCCTCCACTTT,CASSLIGSYNSPLHF
15,few,TRBJ1-1,TRBV7-8,TRBD1,TGTGCCAGCAGAAAGAACAGGGGGATGAACACTGAAGCTTTCTTT,CASRKNRGMNTEAFF
17,-,TRBJ1-6,TRBV18,TRBD1,TGTGCCAGCTCGCCGTCTTGGGTGACAGGGTATAATTCACCCCTCCACTTT,CASSPSWVTGYNSPLHF
12,-,TRBJ2-2,TRBV29-1,-,TGCAGCGTTGGGAGAAACTCCGGGGAGCTGTTTTTT,CSVGRNSGELFF
16,-,TRBJ2-4,TRBV28,TRBD1,TGTGCCAGCAGTCTCGGGACAGGGGGAGCCAAAAACATTCAGTACTTC,CASSLGTGGAKNIQYF
14,-,TRBJ1-6,TRBV30,-,TGTGCCTGGAAGGGGTCCAGTTTGAATTCACCCCTCCACTTT,CAWKGSSLNSPLHF
16,few,TRBJ2-1,TRBV11-2,-,TGTGCCAGCAGCTTAGGTGCATCAAGCTCCTACAATGAGCAGTTCTTC,CASSLGASSSYNEQFF
16,-,TRBJ2-2,TRBV5-1,-,TGCGCCAGCAGCTTGGGGTCACAGAAAAACACCGGGGAGCTGTTTTTT,CASSLGSQKNTGELFF
12,-,TRBJ1-1,TRBV6-6,-,TGTGCCAGTAACCGGGGTGGCACTGAAGCTTTCTTT,CASNRGGTEAFF
15,once,TRBJ2-7,TRBV30,TRBD1,TGTGCCTGGAGTCCCCGGGACAGGGTTACCTACGAGCAGTACTTC,CAWSPRDRVTYEQYF
14,-,TRBJ2-7,TRBV11-2,-,TGTGCCAGCAGCTTAGGCCCAGGGTCCTACGAGCAGTACTTC,CASSLGPGSYEQYF
13,-,TRBJ2-5,TRBV7-7,-,TGTGCTAGCAGCACGGACAGTAAAGAGACCCAGTACTTC,CASSTDSKETQYF
15,few,TRBJ1-1,TRBV19,TRBD1,TGTGCCAGTAGTATTAAGCCAGGGGGGAACACTGAAGCTTTCTTT,CASSIKPGGNTEAFF
18,-,TRBJ2-3,TRBV7-2,-,TGTGCCAGCAGCACCCGAGAGGCTTTAGCGTTGGGGGCAGATACGCAGTATTTT,CASSTREALALGADTQYF
14,-,TRBJ2-1,TRBV11-2,-,TGTGCCAGCAGCTTGGGCAGCCACTACAATGAGCAGTTCTTC,CASSLGSHYNEQFF
14,-,TRBJ1-2,TRBV14,TRBD1,TGTGCCAGCAGCCAAGATCGAGGACAGGGAGGCTACACCTTC,CASSQDRGQGGYTF
14,-,TRBJ2-3,TRBV10-3,-,TGTGCCATCAGGGTAGAAGAAAAAACAGATACGCAGTATTTT,CAIRVEEKTDTQYF